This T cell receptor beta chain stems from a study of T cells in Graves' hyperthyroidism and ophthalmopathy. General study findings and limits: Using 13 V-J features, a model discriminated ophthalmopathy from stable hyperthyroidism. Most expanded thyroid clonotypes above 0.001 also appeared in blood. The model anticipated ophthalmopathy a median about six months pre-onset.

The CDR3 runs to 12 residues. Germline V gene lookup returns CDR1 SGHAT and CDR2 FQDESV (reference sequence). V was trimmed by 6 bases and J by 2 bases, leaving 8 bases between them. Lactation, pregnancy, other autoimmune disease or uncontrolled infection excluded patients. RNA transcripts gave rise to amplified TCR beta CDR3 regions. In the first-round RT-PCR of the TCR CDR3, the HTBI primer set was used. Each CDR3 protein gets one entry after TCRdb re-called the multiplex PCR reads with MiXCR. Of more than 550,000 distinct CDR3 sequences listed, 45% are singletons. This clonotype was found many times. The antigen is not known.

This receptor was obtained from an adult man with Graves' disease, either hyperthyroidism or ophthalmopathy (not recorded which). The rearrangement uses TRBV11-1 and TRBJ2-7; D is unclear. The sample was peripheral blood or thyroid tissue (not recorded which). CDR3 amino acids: CASSPTAYEQYF. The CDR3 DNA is TGTGCCAGCAGTCCGACTGCCTACGAGCAGTACTTC.